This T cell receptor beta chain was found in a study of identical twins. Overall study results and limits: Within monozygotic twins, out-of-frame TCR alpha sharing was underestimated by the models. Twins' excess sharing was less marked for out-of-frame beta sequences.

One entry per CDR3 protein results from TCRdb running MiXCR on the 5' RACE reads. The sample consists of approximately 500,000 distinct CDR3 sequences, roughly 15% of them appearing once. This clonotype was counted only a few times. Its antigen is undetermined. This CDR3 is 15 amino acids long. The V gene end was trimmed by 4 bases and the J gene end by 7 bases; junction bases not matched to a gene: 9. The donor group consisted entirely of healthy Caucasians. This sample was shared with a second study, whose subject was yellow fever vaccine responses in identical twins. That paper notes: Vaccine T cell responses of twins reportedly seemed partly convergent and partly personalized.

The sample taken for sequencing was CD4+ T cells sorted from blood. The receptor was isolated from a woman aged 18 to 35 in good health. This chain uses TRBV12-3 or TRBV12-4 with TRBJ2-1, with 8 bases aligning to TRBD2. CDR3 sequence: CASSSHGTSKNEQFF. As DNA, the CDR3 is TGTGCCAGCAGTTCCCACGGGACTAGTAAAAATGAGCAGTTCTTC.